This T cell receptor (beta chain) is from a study of cytomegalovirus exposure and HLA in healthy donors. Study-level points and caveats: The listing of roughly 160 TCR beta chains classed them as cytomegalovirus-associated. A few CMV-associated chains were confirmed in vitro to be specific for CMV antigens. It was assumed in the presence/absence analyses that sequencing depth was roughly uniform across donors.

Deletions cut 2 bases from V and 0 bases from J, with 11 bases between. CDR3 length: 15 residues. Germline CDR1 MNHEY, CDR2 SVGAGI. A note on this clone: The antigen remains undetermined.

Primers for the PCR totalled 60 Vbeta and 13 Jbeta. Repertoires were generated with immunoSEQ multiplex PCR, while TCRdb's copy carries only in-frame clones and drops some. Of about 150,000 clones listed, over 70% are singletons. The specimen was PBMCs. V and J are TRBV6-5 and TRBJ2-7, with D maybe TRBD1 (6 bases). The sequence was obtained from a man aged 50 or older in good health and CMV-seropositive. This CDR3 reads CASSYGDTGSYEQYF. CDR3 DNA sequence: TGTGCCAGCAGTTACGGGGACACCGGCTCCTACGAGCAGTACTTC.